This T cell receptor (beta chain) was sequenced in a study of somatic mutations in cytotoxic T cells in rheumatoid arthritis. Study-level information: Patient blood (approximately 31 ml EDTA) was taken immediately after diagnosis and before treatment.

The table came from immunoSEQ multiplex PCR; TCRdb's copy has only in-frame clones and leaves some out. Counted here are some 30,000 clones, roughly 86% occurring once; the ten biggest clones make up roughly a tenth. In the case of this clone: What it recognizes is unknown.

V was cut by 0 bases and J by 4 bases, with 7 bases left in between. This CDR3 contains 13 residues. Germline lookup yields CDR1 LGHNA and CDR2 YNFKEQ. Findings and limits, study-wide: Antigenic targets recognized by the expanded CD8+ clones remained undetermined. Patients with rheumatoid arthritis did not differ significantly from age-matched healthy controls in CD8+ T-cell clonality. The CD8+ clonality of rheumatoid arthritis patients increased with age, whereas that of healthy controls did not.

Material for sequencing was CD8+ T cells sorted from blood. The receptor's source is an adult with rheumatoid arthritis. The chain has TRBV4-2 and TRBJ2-7, with D uncertain. CDR3 coding DNA: TGTGCCAGCAGCCAAGATTTCGGTTACGAGCAGTACTTC. Encoded protein: CASSQDFGYEQYF.